What follows are 27 T cell receptor beta chains derived from one specimen sequenced in a study of preoperative IRX-2 immunotherapy in early breast cancer. The treatment here: preoperative locoregional IRX-2 cytokine immunotherapy. Libraries were prepared by immunoSEQ multiplex PCR; TCRdb keeps only in-frame clonotypes and omits some of them. The sample lists roughly 45,000 clones; roughly 94% were seen once. The sequencing here drew on tumor tissue, taken after IRX-2 immunotherapy. All receptors derive from a human donor with breast cancer.

This clone was recorded once. The chain joins TRBV19 to TRBJ1-1; no clear D. This CDR3 spans 11 amino acids. Trimming stripped 5 bases from V and 7 bases from J, with 8 bases between. CDR1 and CDR2 from the germline V gene are LNHDA and SQIVND (reference sequence). The CDR3 sequence is CASSLGNEAFF. CDR3 DNA sequence: TGTGCCAGTAGTTTAGGGAATGAAGCTTTCTTT.

J is TRBJ2-7 and V is TRBV6-5; D is unresolved. Germline CDR1 and CDR2: MNHEY and SVGAGI. This CDR3 has 13 residues. Trimming left V 4 bases short and J 6 bases short, with 13 bases between. CDR3 loop: CASSSASSGEQYF. The CDR3 DNA reads TGTGCCAGCAGTTCAGCTAGTTCGGGCGAGCAGTACTTC.

The chain links TRBV7-2 to TRBJ2-1, with TRBD2 identical over 9 bases. The V segment lost 1 base and the J segment 3 bases; nucleotides outside the gene matches: 4. The CDR3 length is 16 residues. The germline V gene encodes CDR1 SGHTA and CDR2 FQGNSA. The CDR3, as DNA: TGTGCCAGCAGCTTAGTTAGACTAGCGGTCTACAATGAGCAGTTCTTC. It yields the protein CASSLVRLAVYNEQFF.

V and J are TRBV7-6 and TRBJ1-6, with D perhaps matching TRBD1 (5 bases). The germline gives CDR1 SGHVS, CDR2 FNYEAQ. The length of the CDR3 is 13 residues. Trimming took 5 bases from V and 7 from J, leaving 9 bases between them. CDR3 in amino acids: CASSQGRNSPLHF. CDR3 nucleotide sequence: TGTGCCAGCAGCCAGGGACGGAATTCACCCCTCCACTTT. Supplemented by reference TRBV7-6 and TRBJ1-6, the full variable domain reads GAGVSQSPRYKVTKRGQDVALRCDPISGHVSLYWYRQALGQGPEFLTYFNYEAQQDKSGLPNDRFSAERPEGSISTLTIQRTEQRDSAMYRCASSQGRNSPLHFGNGTRLTVT.

The chain uses TRBV30 and TRBJ1-5, with D perhaps matching TRBD1 (6 bases). From germline, CDR1 is GTSNPN and CDR2 SVGIG (reference sequence). V dropped 4 bases and J dropped 2 bases, with 12 bases sitting between them. The CDR3 runs 14 residues. The CDR3 region is CAWNFQGRNQPQHF. The CDR3 coding sequence is TGTGCCTGGAACTTCCAGGGGCGCAATCAGCCCCAGCATTTT.

This clone has just one count. The chain employs TRBV18 and TRBJ1-1, with TRBD1 matching over 8 bases. With V trimmed by 3 bases and J by 4 bases, 10 bases remained unmatched. This CDR3 is 16 amino acids long. The germline CDR1 and CDR2 sequences are KGHSH and LQKENI. Here the CDR3 DNA reads TGTGCCAGCTCACCGACACAGGGGGACGGTGGCACTGAAGCTTTCTTT. It codes for CASSPTQGDGGTEAFF.

The rearrangement links TRBV9 to TRBJ2-5, with 8 bases matching TRBD1. The CDR3 has 15 amino acids. Unmatched junction bases numbered 9, after V lost 4 bases and J lost 4 bases. CDR1 and CDR2 (germline): SGDLS, YYNGEE. CDR3 protein: CASSKWDRRGETQYF. CDR3 DNA: TGTGCCAGCAGCAAATGGGACAGGAGGGGAGAGACCCAGTACTTC.

The V call is TRBV7-2, the J call TRBJ1-1; D uncertain. This CDR3 region has 13 residues. CDR1 is SGHTA and CDR2 is FQGNSA in the germline V gene. The ends were cut back, 5 bases at V and 0 bases at J, with 7 bases in the middle. This chain's CDR3 is CASSPFMNTEAFF. The CDR3 region has the DNA TGTGCCAGCAGCCCGTTCATGAACACTGAAGCTTTCTTT.

The chain is built from TRBV27 and TRBJ1-1, with D tentatively TRBD1 (6 bases). With 8 bases removed from V and 1 base from J, the gap between germline ends came to 14 bases. CDR3 length: 14 residues. Germline loops: CDR1 MNHEY, CDR2 SMNVEV (reference sequence). The CDR3: CASSKGGQNTEAFF. In DNA form, the CDR3 reads TGTGCCAGCTCAAAAGGGGGACAGAACACTGAAGCTTTCTTT.

This chain connects TRBV5-6 to TRBJ1-1, with D perhaps matching TRBD1 (5 bases). Germline CDR1 is SGHDT and CDR2 is YYEEEE. V lost 0 bases and J lost 3, with 12 bases in between. The CDR3 is made up of 15 amino acids. The chain's CDR3 is CASSLGSRGYTEAFF. The DNA of the CDR3 is TGTGCCAGCAGCTTGGGGTCCCGGGGCTACACTGAAGCTTTCTTT.

The J gene is TRBJ2-3, the V gene TRBV4-2, with TRBD2 identical over 13 bases. Germline CDR1 is LGHNA and CDR2 is YNFKEQ. The CDR3 totals 16 residues. V lost 3 bases to trimming and J lost 8 bases; unmatched junction nucleotides: 8. CDR3 bases: TGTGCCAGCAGCCACCAACTAGCGGGGGGGCCGGGTACGCAGTATTTT. This translates into CASSHQLAGGPGTQYF.

The CDR3 DNA sequence: TGCGCCAGCAGCTTGGCAGGGGAGGACTACACCTTC. Residues: CASSLAGEDYTF. The chain employs TRBV5-1 and TRBJ1-2; D might be TRBD1 (6 bases). CDR3 size: 12 residues. Germline CDR1 SGHRS, CDR2 YFSETQ. The germline V and J ends were trimmed by 0 bases and 10 bases, with 10 bases remaining between them.

The chain joins TRBV7-8 to TRBJ1-1; no definite D call. Germline CDR1 reads SGHVS; CDR2 reads FQNEAQ. The CDR3 is 15 amino acids. The V end was cut by 5 bases, the J end by 3 bases, with 16 bases between. The CDR3 DNA follows: TGTGCCAGCAGCATGGGCCCCCTGAAGCACACTGAAGCTTTCTTT. Amino acids: CASSMGPLKHTEAFF. Together with reference TRBV7-8 and TRBJ1-1, the CDR3 gives the full variable domain: GAGVSQSPRYKVAKRGQDVALRCDPISGHVSLFWYQQALGQGPEFLTYFQNEAQLDKSGLPSDRFFAERPEGSVSTLKIQRTQQEDSAVYLCASSMGPLKHTEAFFGQGTRLTVV.

The V call is TRBV5-6, the J call TRBJ2-3; D assignment may be TRBD1 or TRBD2 (6 bases each). CDR3 size: 15 residues. Per the germline V gene, CDR1 is SGHDT and CDR2 is YYEEEE. Trimming removed 5 bases at V and 0 bases at J, with 13 bases between. As DNA, the CDR3 is TGTGCCAGCAGGGGGGGCCGACCTAGCACAGATACGCAGTATTTT. Translated: CASRGGRPSTDTQYF.

CDR3 bases: TGTGCCAGCAGTGCTCCGGGACAGGGTGTGGATGAGCAGTTCTTC. Amino acid sequence: CASSAPGQGVDEQFF. The rearrangement uses TRBV6-5 and TRBJ2-1, with 9 bases that match TRBD1. This CDR3 contains 15 residues. CDR1 is MNHEY, CDR2 SVGAGI, per germline. The trim removed 5 bases at V and 8 bases at J, leaving 10 bases unmatched.

V usage is TRBV29-1 and J usage is TRBJ1-4; D perhaps matches TRBD1 (5 bases). The CDR3 runs to 14 residues. Trimming left V 6 bases short and J 7 bases short, with 18 bases between. Germline CDR1 reads SQVTM; CDR2 reads ANQGSEA. The CDR3 DNA reads as TGCAGCGTCACAGGATCCGGGGCAGGTGAAAAACTGTTTTTT. It yields the protein CSVTGSGAGEKLFF.

This rearrangement joins TRBV28 to TRBJ2-1; 8 positions match TRBD2. This CDR3 contains 15 residues. The junction had 6 bases not matched to a gene; V was cut back by 4 bases and J by 4 bases. Germline V gene data show CDR1 as MDHEN and CDR2 as SYDVKM. DNA for the CDR3: TGTGCCAGCAGTTCCCTAGCGGGCCAATACAATGAGCAGTTCTTC. It translates to CASSSLAGQYNEQFF.

This rearrangement joins TRBV27 to TRBJ2-5; TRBD1 agrees at 7 bases. The germline gives CDR1 MNHEY, CDR2 SMNVEV (reference sequence). Losses at the gene ends were 11 bases for V and 5 bases for J; bases not matched to a gene: 8. This CDR3 region has 12 residues. CDR3 nucleotides: TGTGCCTCACGAGGGGGCACGGAGACCCAGTACTTC. It encodes CASRGGTETQYF.

The V and J genes are TRBV4-3 and TRBJ2-7; 8 bases match TRBD1. The length of the CDR3 is 16 residues. Germline V gene data show CDR1 as LGHNA and CDR2 as YSLEER. Losses at the gene ends were 0 bases for V and 3 bases for J; bases not matched to a gene: 7. CDR3 region: CASSQDLGTGIYEQYF. CDR3 nucleotide sequence: TGCGCCAGCAGCCAAGATTTGGGGACAGGTATCTACGAGCAGTACTTC.

The chain is built from TRBV4-3 and TRBJ2-2; TRBD1 is a possible D gene (6 bases). The V gene lost 0 bases and the J gene lost 6 bases, with 26 bases spanning the gap. The germline CDR1 and CDR2 sequences are LGHNA and YSLEER. The length of the CDR3 is 20 residues. CDR3 DNA sequence: TGCGCCAGCAGCCAAGATTTTTCGACAGGTGGTCTGCCGTGGTCCGGGGAGCTGTTTTTT. The encoded protein is CASSQDFSTGGLPWSGELFF.

The chain carries TRBV28 and TRBJ1-1; no clear D. The V gene's germline CDR1 is MDHEN and CDR2 SYDVKM. The V end was cut by 6 bases, the J end by 1 base, with 12 bases between. This CDR3 spans 14 amino acids. CDR3 DNA sequence: TGTGCCAGCAGAGGCCCCGGGAGGAACACTGAAGCTTTCTTT. This translates into CASRGPGRNTEAFF.

This clone turned up a few times. This chain connects TRBV6-5 to TRBJ2-3; D ambiguous. This CDR3 has 13 residues. V dropped 7 bases and J dropped 3 bases, with 11 bases sitting between them. CDR1 MNHEY and CDR2 SVGAGI come from the germline V gene. The CDR3 nucleotides are TGTGCCAGCACCCACACGATTACAGATACGCAGTATTTT. Translating gives CASTHTITDTQYF.

The rearrangement joins TRBV4-2 to TRBJ1-1; a possible D gene is TRBD1 (6 bases). The CDR3 contains 16 residues. Trimming left V 1 base short and J 0 bases short, with 12 bases between. Per germline, CDR1 LGHNA and CDR2 YNFKEQ. The CDR3 here is CASSQGTGTMNTEAFF. CDR3 DNA: TGTGCCAGCAGCCAAGGGACCGGGACAATGAACACTGAAGCTTTCTTT.

The rearrangement joins TRBV5-3 to TRBJ2-1, with TRBD2 matching over 7 bases. TRBV5-3 is filed as an ORF, its function uncertain. The CDR3 is 15 residues long. V was clipped by 4 bases and J by 6 bases; unmatched bases: 10. The CDR3 nucleotides are TGTGCCAGAAGCCAGCGGGACCACCTTTTCAATGAGCAGTTCTTC. This codes for CARSQRDHLFNEQFF.

J is TRBJ2-3 and V is TRBV4-2, with 8 bases identical to TRBD2. Germline CDR1 reads LGHNA; CDR2 reads YNFKEQ. J gave up 11 bases and V 2 bases, and 12 bases lay outside the gene matches. CDR3 length equals 15 residues. The CDR3 sequence: CASSQTGLAAFQQYF. As DNA, the CDR3 is TGTGCCAGCAGCCAAACCGGACTAGCCGCGTTCCAGCAGTATTTT.

The rearrangement joins TRBV27 to TRBJ1-2; the D is unclear. CDR1 and CDR2 (germline): MNHEY, SMNVEV (reference sequence). V was clipped by 3 bases and J by 6 bases, with 8 bases between them. The CDR3 totals 12 residues. CDR3 sequence: CASSFSGDGYTF. The CDR3 DNA reads as TGTGCCAGCAGTTTCTCCGGGGATGGCTACACCTTC.

The V and J genes are TRBV6-6 and TRBJ1-1; D not resolved. The germline V and J ends were trimmed by 8 bases and 1 base, with 11 bases remaining between them. CDR1 and CDR2 (germline): MNHNY, SVGAGI (reference sequence). There are 13 residues in the CDR3. CDR3 protein: CASGSDGNTEAFF. In nucleotides, the CDR3 is TGTGCCAGCGGATCGGACGGGAACACTGAAGCTTTCTTT.